The entry below gives a single T cell receptor beta chain sequence along with its context. The antigen remains unidentified. The data derive from a study of shared clonotypes between healthy human individuals. Study summary: Participating donors consisted of a couple of women and a few men aged 18 to 49. The study's findings and limits: With a handful of donors compared, 4% to 5% of naive CD4 clonotypes were shared.

This CDR3 is 13 amino acids long. V was clipped by 4 bases and J by 8 bases; unmatched bases: 7. CDR1 and CDR2 from the germline V gene are SEHNR and FQNEAQ (reference sequence). Authors' analysis steps: Sequence data from immunoSEQ were junction-only and lacked quality scores; consequently, filtering differed. The assay was immunoSEQ multiplex PCR, and TCRdb's table has in-frame clones only and misses some. V, J and clone size are taken as reported in that table, and D and trimming were inferred from the DNA itself. The table has more than 850,000 clones, 75% to 85% seen once. Naive CD45RA+ and memory CD45RA-negative subsets were split from CD4+ cells.

J is TRBJ1-2 and V is TRBV7-9, with 7 nucleotides matching TRBD1. Source material: memory CD4+ T cells from PBMCs. Specified subset: CD45RA-negative fraction. This TCR was sampled from a man between 18 and 35 years old in good health. Some clones in this sample may be carry-over from other donors' samples. This CDR3 reads CASSSRQGGGYTF. CDR3 bases: TGTGCCAGCAGCTCCCGACAGGGTGGAGGCTACACCTTC.